The following is a T cell receptor beta chain sequence with its context. The TCR beta CDR3 regions underwent amplification using RNA transcripts as the source. HTBI primers were used for first-round RT-PCR of the TCR CDR3. One entry per CDR3 protein, called by TCRdb with MiXCR from the multiplex PCR reads. This table holds some 370,000 distinct CDR3 sequences, around an eighth found once. Looked up from germline, CDR1 is SGDLS and CDR2 is YYNGEE. There are 16 residues in the CDR3. V shed 4 bases and J shed 0 bases, with 15 bases lying between them. This record comes from a study of T cells in Graves' hyperthyroidism and ophthalmopathy.

What was sequenced was blood. The rearrangement uses TRBV9 and TRBJ2-3; D unresolved. The TCR comes from a man aged 50 or older with Graves' ophthalmopathy. This CDR3 is CASSPRLGGSTDTQYF. The DNA for the CDR3 is TGTGCCAGCAGCCCCCGGTTAGGCGGAAGCACAGATACGCAGTATTTT.